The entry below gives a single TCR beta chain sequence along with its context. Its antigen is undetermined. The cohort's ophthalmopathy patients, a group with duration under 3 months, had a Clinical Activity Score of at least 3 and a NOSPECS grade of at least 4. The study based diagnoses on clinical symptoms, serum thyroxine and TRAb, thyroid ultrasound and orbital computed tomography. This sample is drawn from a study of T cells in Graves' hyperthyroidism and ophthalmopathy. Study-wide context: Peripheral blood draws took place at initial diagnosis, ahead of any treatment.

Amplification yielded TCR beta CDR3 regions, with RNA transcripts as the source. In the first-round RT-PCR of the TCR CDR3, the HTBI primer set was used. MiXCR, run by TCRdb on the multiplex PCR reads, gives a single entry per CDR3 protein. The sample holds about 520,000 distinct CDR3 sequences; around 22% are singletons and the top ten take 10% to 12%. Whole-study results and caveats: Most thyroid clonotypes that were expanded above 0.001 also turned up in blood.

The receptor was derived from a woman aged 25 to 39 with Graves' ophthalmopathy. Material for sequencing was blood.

The CDR3: CASSKTRVAGELFF. CDR3 bases: TGCGCCAGCAGCAAAACTAGAGTCGCCGGGGAGCTGTTTTTT. The V and J genes are TRBV5-1 and TRBJ2-2, with TRBD2 as a possible D gene (5 bases). Trimming removed 4 bases at V and 6 bases at J, with 13 bases between. The CDR3 consists of 14 residues. Germline CDR1 and CDR2: SGHRS and YFSETQ.